This TCR beta chain is from a study of T-cell memory formation after mild COVID-19. In the study overall: TCR clusters largely stayed donor specific. The study, taken as a whole, reports: Among clones contracting day 15 to 85, CD4/CD8 was balanced, whereas later expanders leaned CD4+.

TCRdb re-called the 5' RACE reads with MiXCR, one entry per CDR3 protein. The sample shows around 320,000 distinct CDR3 sequences, 25% to 30% of them seen only once. As for this clonotype: The antigen remains unidentified.

The CDR3 runs to 17 residues. Unmatched junction bases numbered 13, after V lost 6 bases and J lost 3 bases. The specimen sequenced was PBMCs or a T cell subset sorted from them (not recorded which). The chain is built from TRBV12-3 or TRBV12-4 and TRBJ2-2, with TRBD2 matching 7 bases. This TCR was sampled from an adult woman who had mild COVID-19 (a few samples of this study predate the infection). Cell type and time point are not known. CDR3 protein: CASSSWASGGHTGELFF. The CDR3 DNA follows: TGTGCCAGCAGCTCTTGGGCGTCGGGGGGTCACACCGGGGAGCTGTTTTTT.